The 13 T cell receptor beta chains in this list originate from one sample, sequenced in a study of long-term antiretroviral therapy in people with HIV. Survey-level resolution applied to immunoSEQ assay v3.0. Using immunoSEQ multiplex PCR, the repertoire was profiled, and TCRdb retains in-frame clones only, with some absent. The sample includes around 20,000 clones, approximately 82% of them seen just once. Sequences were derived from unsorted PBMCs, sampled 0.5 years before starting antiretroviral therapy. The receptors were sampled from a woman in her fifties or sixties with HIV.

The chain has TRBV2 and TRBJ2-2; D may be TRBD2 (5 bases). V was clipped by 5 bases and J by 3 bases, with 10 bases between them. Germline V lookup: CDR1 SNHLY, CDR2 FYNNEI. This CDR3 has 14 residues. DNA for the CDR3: TGTGCCAGCAGTAAATGGGGAGACACCGGGGAGCTGTTTTTT. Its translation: CASSKWGDTGELFF.

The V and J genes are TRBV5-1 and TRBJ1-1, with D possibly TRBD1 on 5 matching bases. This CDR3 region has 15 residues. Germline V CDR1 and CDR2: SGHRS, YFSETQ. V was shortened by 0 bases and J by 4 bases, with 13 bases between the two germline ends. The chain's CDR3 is CASSLGWGVGTEAFF. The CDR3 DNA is TGCGCCAGCAGCTTGGGGTGGGGGGTAGGCACTGAAGCTTTCTTT.

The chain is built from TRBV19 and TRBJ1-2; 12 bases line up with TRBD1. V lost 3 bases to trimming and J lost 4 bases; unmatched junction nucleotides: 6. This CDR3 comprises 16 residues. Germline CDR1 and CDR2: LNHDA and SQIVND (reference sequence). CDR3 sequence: CASSILGTGGGYGYTF. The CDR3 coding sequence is TGTGCCAGTAGTATCCTTGGGACAGGGGGCGGCTATGGCTACACCTTC.

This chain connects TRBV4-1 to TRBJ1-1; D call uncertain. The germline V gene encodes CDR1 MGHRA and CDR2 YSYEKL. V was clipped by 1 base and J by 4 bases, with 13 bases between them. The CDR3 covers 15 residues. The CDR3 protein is CASSQGRKVGTEAFF. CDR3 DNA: TGCGCCAGCAGCCAAGGTAGGAAGGTTGGCACTGAAGCTTTCTTT.

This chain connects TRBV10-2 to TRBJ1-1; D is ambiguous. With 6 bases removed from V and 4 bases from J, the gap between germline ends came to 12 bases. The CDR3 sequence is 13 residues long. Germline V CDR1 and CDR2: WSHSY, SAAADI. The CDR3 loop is CASRERAGTEAFF. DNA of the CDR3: TGCGCCAGCAGAGAAAGGGCGGGCACTGAAGCTTTCTTT.

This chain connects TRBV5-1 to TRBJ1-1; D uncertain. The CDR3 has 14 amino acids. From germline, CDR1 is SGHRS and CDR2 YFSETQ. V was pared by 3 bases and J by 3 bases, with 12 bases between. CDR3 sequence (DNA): TGCGCCAGCAGCTCGTATAGTGGACACACTGAAGCTTTCTTT. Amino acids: CASSSYSGHTEAFF.

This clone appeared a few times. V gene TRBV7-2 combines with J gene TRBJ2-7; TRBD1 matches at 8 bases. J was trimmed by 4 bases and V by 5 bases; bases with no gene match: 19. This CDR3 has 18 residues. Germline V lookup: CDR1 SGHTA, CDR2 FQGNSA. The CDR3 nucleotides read TGTGCCAGCAGCGCCCGGACAGGGATTGGTTTCGGCCGGTACGAGCAGTACGTC. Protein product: CASSARTGIGFGRYEQYV.

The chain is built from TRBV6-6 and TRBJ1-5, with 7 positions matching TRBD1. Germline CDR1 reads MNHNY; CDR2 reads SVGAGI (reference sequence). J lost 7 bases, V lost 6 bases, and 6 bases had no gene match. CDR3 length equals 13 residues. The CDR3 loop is CASSRQGRQPQHF. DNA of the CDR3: TGTGCCAGCAGCCGACAGGGTCGGCAGCCCCAGCATTTT.

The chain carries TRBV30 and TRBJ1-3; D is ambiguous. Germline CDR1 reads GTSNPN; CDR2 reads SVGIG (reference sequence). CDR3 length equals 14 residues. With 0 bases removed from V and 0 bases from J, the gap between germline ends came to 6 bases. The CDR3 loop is CAWSVGSSGNTIYF. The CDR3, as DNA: TGTGCCTGGAGTGTAGGCAGCTCTGGAAACACCATATATTTT.

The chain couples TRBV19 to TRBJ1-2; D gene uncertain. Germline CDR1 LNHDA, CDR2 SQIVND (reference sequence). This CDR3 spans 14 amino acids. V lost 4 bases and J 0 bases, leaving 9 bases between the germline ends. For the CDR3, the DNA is TGTGCCAGTAGTACGTCAGGTTCTAACTATGGCTACACCTTC. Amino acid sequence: CASSTSGSNYGYTF.

CDR3 coding DNA: TGTGCCTGGAGTCTAACGACTGGAAACACCATATATTTT. It encodes CAWSLTTGNTIYF. The V call is TRBV30, the J call TRBJ1-3; D remains unclear. The length of the CDR3 is 13 residues. The V gene lost 2 bases and the J gene lost 2 bases, with 7 bases spanning the gap. Germline values: CDR1 GTSNPN, CDR2 SVGIG (reference sequence).

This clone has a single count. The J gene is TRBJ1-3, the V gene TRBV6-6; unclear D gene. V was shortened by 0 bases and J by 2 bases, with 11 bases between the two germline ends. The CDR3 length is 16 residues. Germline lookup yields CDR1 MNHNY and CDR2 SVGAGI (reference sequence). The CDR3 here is CASSYSGRWAGNTIYF. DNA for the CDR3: TGTGCCAGCAGTTACTCGGGGAGGTGGGCTGGAAACACCATATATTTT.

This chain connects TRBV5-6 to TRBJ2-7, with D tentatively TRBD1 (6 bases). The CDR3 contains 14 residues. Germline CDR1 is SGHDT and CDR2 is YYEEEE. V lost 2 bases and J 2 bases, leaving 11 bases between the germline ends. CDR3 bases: TGTGCCAGCAGCTTTTTTGGACAGCCCTACGAGCAGTACGTC. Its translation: CASSFFGQPYEQYV.